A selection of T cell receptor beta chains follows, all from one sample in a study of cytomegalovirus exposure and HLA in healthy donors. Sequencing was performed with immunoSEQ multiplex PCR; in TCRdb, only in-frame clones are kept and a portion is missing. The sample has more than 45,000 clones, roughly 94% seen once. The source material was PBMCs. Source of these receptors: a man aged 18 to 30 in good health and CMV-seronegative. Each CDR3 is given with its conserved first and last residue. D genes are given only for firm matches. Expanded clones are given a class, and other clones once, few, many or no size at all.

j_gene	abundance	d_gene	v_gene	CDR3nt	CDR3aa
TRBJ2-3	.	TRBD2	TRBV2	TGTGCCAGCAGTGAAAGGGCTAGCGGGACCACAGATACGCAGTATTTT	CASSERASGTTDTQYF
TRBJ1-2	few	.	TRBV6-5	TGTGCCAGCAGTAATACAGCCTATGGCTACACCTTC	CASSNTAYGYTF
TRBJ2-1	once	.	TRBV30	TGTGCCTGGAGTATTGGGCGATTCGGGCAGTTCTTC	CAWSIGRFGQFF
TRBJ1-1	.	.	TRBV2	TGTGCCAGCAGTGAAGCGGGGCGGATGCCCACTGAAGCTTTCTTT	CASSEAGRMPTEAFF
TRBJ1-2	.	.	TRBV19	TGTGCCAGCGTGCCGGGTCATGCATATTATGGCTACACCTTC	CASVPGHAYYGYTF
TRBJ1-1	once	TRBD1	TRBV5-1	TGCGCCAGCAGCTTGGGACAGGGGGCTTCCACTGAAGCTTTCTTT	CASSLGQGASTEAFF
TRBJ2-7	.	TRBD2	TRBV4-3	TGCGCCAGCAGCCAAGATGGGGGAGGGCCGGGGGAGCAGTACTTC	CASSQDGGGPGEQYF
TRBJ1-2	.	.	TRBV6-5	TGTGCCAGCACCCGTGGCCTGGGGGGGAACTATGGCTACACCTTC	CASTRGLGGNYGYTF
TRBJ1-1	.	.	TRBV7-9	TGTGCCAGCAGCCTCGACAGATTCCAGAACACTGAAGCTTTCTTT	CASSLDRFQNTEAFF
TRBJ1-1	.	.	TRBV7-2	TGTGCCAGCAGCTTTGACAGGTTCACTGAAGCTTTCTTT	CASSFDRFTEAFF
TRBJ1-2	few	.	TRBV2	TGTGCCAGCAGTGAAGCGGCAGGATCCTATGGCTACACCTTC	CASSEAAGSYGYTF
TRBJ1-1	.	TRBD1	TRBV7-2	TGTGCCAGCAGCTTTACCGGGACAGGGAACACTGAAGCTTTCTTT	CASSFTGTGNTEAFF
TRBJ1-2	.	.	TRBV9	TGTGCCAGCAGCGACAGGAAGATGACCTATGGCTACACCTTC	CASSDRKMTYGYTF
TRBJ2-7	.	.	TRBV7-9	TGTGCCAGCAGCTTAGACGGTATCTACGAGCAGTACTTC	CASSLDGIYEQYF
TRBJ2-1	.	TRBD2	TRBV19	TGTGCCAGTAGTATAGCGCTAGCGGGCAATGAGCAGTTCTTC	CASSIALAGNEQFF
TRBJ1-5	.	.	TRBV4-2	TGTGCCAGCAGCCCTGGGACACCAAATCAGCCCCAGCATTTT	CASSPGTPNQPQHF
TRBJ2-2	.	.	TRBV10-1	TGCGCCAGCAGTGAGCAGGAGGTCAACACCGGGGAGCTGTTTTTT	CASSEQEVNTGELFF
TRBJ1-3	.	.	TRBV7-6	TGTGCCAGCAGCGACGACGGAGGGATCTCTGGAAACACCATATATTTT	CASSDDGGISGNTIYF
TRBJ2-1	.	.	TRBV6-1	TGTGCCGGCCGTGTCGGGGTGAATGAGCAGTTCTTC	CAGRVGVNEQFF
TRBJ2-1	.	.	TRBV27	TGTGCCAGCAGTTCAGGGAAGGGGCTAGATCATGAGCAGTTCTTC	CASSSGKGLDHEQFF
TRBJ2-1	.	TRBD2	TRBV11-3	TGTGCCAGCAGCTCCGGGACTAGCGGTTACAATGAGCAGTTCTTC	CASSSGTSGYNEQFF
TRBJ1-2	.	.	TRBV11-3	TGTGCCAGCAGCCTCGTTACAGGGAGTTGGAAATATGGCTACACCTTC	CASSLVTGSWKYGYTF
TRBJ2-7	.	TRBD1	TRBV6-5	TGTGCCAGCGGTACCGGACAGGGCACCTACGAGCAGTACTTC	CASGTGQGTYEQYF
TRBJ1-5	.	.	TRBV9	TGTGCCAGCAGCCGTGGTCAGGCCAATCAGCCCCAGCATTTT	CASSRGQANQPQHF